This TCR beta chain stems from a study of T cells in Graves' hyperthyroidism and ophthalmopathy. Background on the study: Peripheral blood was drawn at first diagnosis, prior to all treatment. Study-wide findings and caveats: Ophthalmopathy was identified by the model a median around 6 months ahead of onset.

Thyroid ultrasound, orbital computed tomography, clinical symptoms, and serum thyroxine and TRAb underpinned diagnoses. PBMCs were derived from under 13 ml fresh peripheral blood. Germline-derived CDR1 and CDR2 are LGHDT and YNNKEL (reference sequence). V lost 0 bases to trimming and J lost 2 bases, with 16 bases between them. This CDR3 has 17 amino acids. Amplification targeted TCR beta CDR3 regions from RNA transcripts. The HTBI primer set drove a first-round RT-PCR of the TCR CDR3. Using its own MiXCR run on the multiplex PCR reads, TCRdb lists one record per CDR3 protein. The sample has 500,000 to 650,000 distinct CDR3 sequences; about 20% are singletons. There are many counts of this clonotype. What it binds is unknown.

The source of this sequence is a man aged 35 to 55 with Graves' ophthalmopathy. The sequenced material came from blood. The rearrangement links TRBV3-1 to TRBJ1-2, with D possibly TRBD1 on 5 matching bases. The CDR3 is CASSQDRGRGLNYGYTF. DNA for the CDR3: TGTGCCAGCAGCCAAGATCGGGGTAGGGGACTCAACTATGGCTACACCTTC.